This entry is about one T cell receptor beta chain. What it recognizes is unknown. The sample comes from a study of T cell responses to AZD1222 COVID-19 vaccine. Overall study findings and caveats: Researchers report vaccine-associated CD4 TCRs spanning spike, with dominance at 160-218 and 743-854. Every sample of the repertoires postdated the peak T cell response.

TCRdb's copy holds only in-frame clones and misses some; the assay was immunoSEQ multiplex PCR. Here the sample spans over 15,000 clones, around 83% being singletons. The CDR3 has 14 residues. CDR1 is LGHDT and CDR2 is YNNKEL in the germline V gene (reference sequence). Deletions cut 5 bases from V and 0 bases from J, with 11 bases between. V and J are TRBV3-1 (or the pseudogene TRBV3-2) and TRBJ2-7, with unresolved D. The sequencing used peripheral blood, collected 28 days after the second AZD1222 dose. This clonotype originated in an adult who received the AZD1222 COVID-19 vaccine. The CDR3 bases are TGTGCCAGCAGCTACGGAGTCTACTCCTACGAGCAGTACTTC. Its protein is CASSYGVYSYEQYF.